Listed here are 3 T cell receptor beta chains from one sample, sequenced in a study of T cell responses to AZD1222 COVID-19 vaccine. TCRdb's copy holds only in-frame clones and misses some; the assay was immunoSEQ multiplex PCR. Here the sample spans some 120,000 clones, roughly nine tenths being singletons. Source: peripheral blood, taken on day 0 of AZD1222 vaccination. The receptors come from an adult in good health.

The chain uses TRBV4-2 and TRBJ1-6, with D uncertain. The CDR3 has 15 residues. Germline assignment: CDR1 LGHNA and CDR2 YNFKEQ. V was cut by 1 base and J by 7 bases, with 11 bases left in between. The CDR3 coding sequence is TGTGCCAGCAGCCAAGCCCGGGCTAACAATTCACCCCTCCACTTT. The encoded protein is CASSQARANNSPLHF.

V is TRBV5-8 and J is TRBJ1-2, with D uncertain. V lost 5 bases to trimming and J lost 2 bases, with 10 bases between them. There are 13 residues in the CDR3. Germline assignment: CDR1 SGHTS and CDR2 YDEGEE. In DNA form, the CDR3 reads TGTGCCAGCAGGGTCGGACGGAACTATGGCTACACCTTC. Amino acids: CASRVGRNYGYTF.

V usage is TRBV10-2 and J usage is TRBJ1-1; no reliable D call. V shed 4 bases and J shed 14 bases, with 14 bases lying between them. The CDR3 extends over 11 amino acids. CDR1 and CDR2 (germline): WSHSY, SAAADI. Written as DNA, the CDR3 is TGCGCCAGCAGTGGAAGTCGGACTTTCTTCTTT. Protein: CASSGSRTFFF.